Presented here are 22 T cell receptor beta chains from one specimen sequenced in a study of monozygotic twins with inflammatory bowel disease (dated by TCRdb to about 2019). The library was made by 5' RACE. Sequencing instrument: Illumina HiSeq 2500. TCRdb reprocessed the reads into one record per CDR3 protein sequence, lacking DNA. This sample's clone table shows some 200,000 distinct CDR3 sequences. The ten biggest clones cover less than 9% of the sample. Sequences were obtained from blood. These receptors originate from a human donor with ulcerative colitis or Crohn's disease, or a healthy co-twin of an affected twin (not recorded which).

The CDR3 region is CSAPRIGYEQYF. V gene TRBV20-1 combines with J gene TRBJ2-7. The germline V gene has CDR1 DFQATT and CDR2 SNEGSKA (reference sequence). CDR3 length equals 12 residues.

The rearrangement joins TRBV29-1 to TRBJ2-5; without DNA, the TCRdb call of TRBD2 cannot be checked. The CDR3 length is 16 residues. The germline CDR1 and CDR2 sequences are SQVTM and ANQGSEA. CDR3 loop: CSVTLWRGTSKETQYF.

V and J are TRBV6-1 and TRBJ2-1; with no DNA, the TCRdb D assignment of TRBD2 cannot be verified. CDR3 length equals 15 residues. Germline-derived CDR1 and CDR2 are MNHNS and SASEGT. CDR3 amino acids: CASTGLAGIDNEQFF.

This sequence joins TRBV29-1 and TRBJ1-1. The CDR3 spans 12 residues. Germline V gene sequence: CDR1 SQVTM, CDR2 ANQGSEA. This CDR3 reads CSVSDFNTEAFF.

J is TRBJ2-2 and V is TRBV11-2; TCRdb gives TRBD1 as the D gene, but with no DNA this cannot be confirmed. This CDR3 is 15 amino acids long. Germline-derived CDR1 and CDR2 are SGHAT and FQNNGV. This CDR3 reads CASTIGGTNTGELFF. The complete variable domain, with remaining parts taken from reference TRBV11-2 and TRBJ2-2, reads EAGVAQSPRYKIIEKRQSVAFWCNPISGHATLYWYQQILGQGPKLLIQFQNNGVVDDSQLPKDRFSAERLKGVDSTLKIQPAKLEDSAVYLCASTIGGTNTGELFFGEGSRLTVL.

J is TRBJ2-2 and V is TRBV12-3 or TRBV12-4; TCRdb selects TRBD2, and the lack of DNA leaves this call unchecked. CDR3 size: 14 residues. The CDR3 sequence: CASSPLVGSGELFF.

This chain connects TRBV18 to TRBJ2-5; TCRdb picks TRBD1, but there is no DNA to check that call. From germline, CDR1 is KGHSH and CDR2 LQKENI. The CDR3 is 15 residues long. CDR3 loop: CASSPGQAFQETQYF.

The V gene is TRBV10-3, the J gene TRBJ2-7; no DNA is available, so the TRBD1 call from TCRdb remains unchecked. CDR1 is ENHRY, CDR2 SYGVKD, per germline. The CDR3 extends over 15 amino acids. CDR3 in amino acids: CAISRTGPSSYEQYF.

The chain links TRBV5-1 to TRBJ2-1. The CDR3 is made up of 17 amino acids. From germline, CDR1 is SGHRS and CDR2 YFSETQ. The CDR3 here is CASSLVPADITYNEQFF.

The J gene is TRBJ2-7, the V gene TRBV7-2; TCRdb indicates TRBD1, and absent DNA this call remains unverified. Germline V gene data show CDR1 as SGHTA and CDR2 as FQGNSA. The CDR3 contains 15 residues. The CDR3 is CASSSSGVAGYEQYF.

The CDR3 is CASSPLPGTPEQYF. J is TRBJ2-7 and V is TRBV18; checking the TCRdb D call of TRBD1 is not possible without DNA. Germline V gives CDR1 KGHSH, CDR2 LQKENI. The CDR3 length is 14 residues.

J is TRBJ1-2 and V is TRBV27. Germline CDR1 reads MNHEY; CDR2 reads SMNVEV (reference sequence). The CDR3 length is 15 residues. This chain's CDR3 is CASSFAIGSNYGYTF.

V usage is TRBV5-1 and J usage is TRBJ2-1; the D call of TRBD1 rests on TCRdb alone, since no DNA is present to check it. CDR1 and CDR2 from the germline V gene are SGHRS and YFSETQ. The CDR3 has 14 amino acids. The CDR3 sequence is CASSPQTGNNEQFF. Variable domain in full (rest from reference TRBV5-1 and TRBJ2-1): KAGVTQTPRYLIKTRGQQVTLSCSPISGHRSVSWYQQTPGQGLQFLFEYFSETQRNKGNFPGRFSGRQFSNSRSEMNVSTLELGDSALYLCASSPQTGNNEQFFGPGTRLTVL.

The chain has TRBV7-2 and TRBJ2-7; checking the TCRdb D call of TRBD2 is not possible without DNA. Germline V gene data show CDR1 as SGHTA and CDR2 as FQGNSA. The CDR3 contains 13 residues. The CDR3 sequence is CASSSGNTYEQYF.

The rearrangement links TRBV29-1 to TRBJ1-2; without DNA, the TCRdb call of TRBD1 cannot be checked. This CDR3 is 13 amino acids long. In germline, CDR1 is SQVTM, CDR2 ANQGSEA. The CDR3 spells CSVEWDTSHGYTF.

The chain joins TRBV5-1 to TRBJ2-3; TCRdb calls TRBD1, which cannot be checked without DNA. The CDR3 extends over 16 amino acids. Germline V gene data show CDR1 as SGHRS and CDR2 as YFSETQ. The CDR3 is CASSLLRDLSTDTQYF.

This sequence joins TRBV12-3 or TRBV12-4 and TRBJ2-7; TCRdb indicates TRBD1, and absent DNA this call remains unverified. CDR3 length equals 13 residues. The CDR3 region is CASSFRGMYEQYF.

The CDR3 sequence is CASSVGGPQNF. This chain connects TRBV6-1 to TRBJ1-5. The germline CDR1 and CDR2 sequences are MNHNS and SASEGT. The CDR3 spans 11 residues.

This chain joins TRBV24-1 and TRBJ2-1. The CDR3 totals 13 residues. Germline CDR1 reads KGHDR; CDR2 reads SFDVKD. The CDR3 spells CATSDAYHNEQFF.

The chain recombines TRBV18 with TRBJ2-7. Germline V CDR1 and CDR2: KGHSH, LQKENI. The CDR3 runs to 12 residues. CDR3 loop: CASSLQAYEQYF.

The CDR3 spells CASSQLYSEQFF. The chain joins TRBV4-1 to TRBJ2-1. The CDR3 is made up of 12 amino acids. CDR1 is MGHRA and CDR2 is YSYEKL in the germline V gene.

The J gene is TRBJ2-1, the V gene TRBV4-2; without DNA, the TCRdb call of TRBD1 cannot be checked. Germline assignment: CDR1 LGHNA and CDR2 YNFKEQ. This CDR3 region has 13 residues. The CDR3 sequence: CASSQGPSDEQFF.